This TCR beta chain derives from a study of graft-versus-host responses after intestinal transplantation. Study-wide points: High graft-versus-host to host-versus-graft T cell clonal ratios marked allografts of patients with graft-donor macrochimerism.

Repertoires were generated with immunoSEQ multiplex PCR, while TCRdb's copy carries only in-frame clones and drops some. The sample holds some 44,000 clones; around 96% are singletons and the top ten take roughly 1.6%. This CDR3 contains 11 residues. As to this clone: The antigen is undetermined.

This specimen consisted of PBMCs, obtained around 48 weeks after intestinal transplant. The TCR sequence derives from a human patient who received an intestinal transplant, so some T cells may come from the graft donor. The V and J genes are TRBV12-1 and TRBJ1-1. TRBV12-1 is an annotated pseudogene. In DNA, the CDR3 is TGTGCCAGCAGCTCGGGAGTTGAAGCTTTCTTT. It translates to CASSSGVEAFF.